Listed here are 15 T cell receptor beta chains from one sample, sequenced in a study of cytomegalovirus exposure and HLA in healthy donors. Primers: 60 Vbeta forward and 13 Jbeta reverse. This table comes from immunoSEQ multiplex PCR, and its TCRdb copy is limited to in-frame clones, with some not included. The table for this sample gives around 100,000 clones. Sequences were obtained from PBMCs. Source of these receptors: a man between 40 and 49 years old in good health and CMV-seronegative.

The rearrangement links TRBV7-2 to TRBJ1-2, with 7 positions matching TRBD1. Germline V lookup: CDR1 SGHTA, CDR2 FQGNSA. The CDR3 sequence is 13 residues long. With V trimmed by 6 bases and J by 7 bases, 8 bases remained unmatched. DNA for the CDR3: TGTGCCAGCAGGTTCAGGGGGAGCAGTGGCTACACCTTC. It translates to CASRFRGSSGYTF. The full variable domain, rest sourced from reference TRBV7-2 and TRBJ1-2, is GAGVSQSPSNKVTEKGKDVELRCDPISGHTALYWYRQSLGQGLEFLIYFQGNSAPDKSGLPSDRFSAERTGGSVSTLTIQRTQQEDSAVYLCASRFRGSSGYTFGSGTRLTVV.

The rearrangement joins TRBV6-5 to TRBJ1-5; 8 bases line up with TRBD1. The CDR3 contains 14 residues. The V segment lost 6 bases and the J segment 1 base; nucleotides outside the gene matches: 2. From germline, CDR1 is MNHEY and CDR2 SVGAGI. The CDR3 DNA sequence: TGTGCCAGCAGCGACAGGGGAAGCAATCAGCCCCAGCATTTT. Encoded protein: CASSDRGSNQPQHF.

The chain has TRBV18 and TRBJ1-1; D remains ambiguous. With 6 bases removed from V and 2 bases from J, the gap between germline ends came to 19 bases. Per germline, CDR1 KGHSH and CDR2 LQKENI. The CDR3 covers 16 residues. CDR3 in amino acids: CASSTLEGPVNTEAFF. The CDR3 DNA reads TGTGCCAGCTCGACCTTGGAGGGTCCAGTCAACACTGAAGCTTTCTTT.

CDR3: CASLEGGAGANVLTF. The CDR3 DNA is TGTGCCAGTCTTGAGGGAGGTGCTGGGGCCAACGTCCTGACTTTC. The J gene is TRBJ2-6, the V gene TRBV19; tentatively, D is TRBD2 (6 bases). Germline CDR1 and CDR2: LNHDA and SQIVND (reference sequence). The length of the CDR3 is 15 residues. The germline V and J ends were trimmed by 8 bases and 2 bases, with 13 bases remaining between them.

J is TRBJ1-1 and V is TRBV19; D is ambiguous. Germline loops: CDR1 LNHDA, CDR2 SQIVND (reference sequence). CDR3 length equals 13 residues. The V end was cut by 9 bases, the J end by 5 bases, with 16 bases between. CDR3 nucleotides: TGTGCCAGCAGCTCAGGAGGGCGAACTGAAGCTTTCTTT. Amino acid sequence: CASSSGGRTEAFF.

V usage is TRBV5-6 and J usage is TRBJ2-7; no clear D gene. The ends were cut back, 3 bases at V and 7 bases at J, with 14 bases in the middle. Germline lookup yields CDR1 SGHDT and CDR2 YYEEEE. The CDR3 totals 13 residues. CDR3 DNA sequence: TGTGCCAGCAGCTCGACGGGTTGGTGGGAGCAGTACTTC. Its protein is CASSSTGWWEQYF.

The chain employs TRBV5-4 and TRBJ2-6; TRBD1 agrees at 9 bases. With V trimmed by 4 bases and J by 1 base, 9 bases remained unmatched. The CDR3 runs to 18 residues. The germline CDR1 and CDR2 sequences are SGHNT and YYREEE (reference sequence). The CDR3 region is CASSPEGQGRSGANVLTF. The CDR3 DNA reads TGTGCCAGCAGCCCGGAGGGACAGGGACGGTCTGGGGCCAACGTCCTGACTTTC.

The rearrangement links TRBV28 to TRBJ2-5; 11 positions match TRBD1. Germline values: CDR1 MDHEN, CDR2 SYDVKM. This CDR3 has 16 amino acids. The ends lost 2 bases at V and 5 bases at J; junction bases unmatched: 7. The CDR3 spells CASSLSGQGAYETQYF. CDR3 sequence (DNA): TGTGCCAGCAGTTTAAGCGGACAGGGGGCATATGAGACCCAGTACTTC.

The chain links TRBV7-8 to TRBJ2-3; tentatively, D is TRBD2 (5 bases). The CDR3 is 13 amino acids. Per the germline V gene, CDR1 is SGHVS and CDR2 is FQNEAQ. The V end lost 4 bases, the J end lost 4 bases, and 9 bases lay between the germline ends. The CDR3 sequence is CASSSDGADTQYF. CDR3 coding DNA: TGTGCCAGCAGCTCGGACGGGGCAGATACGCAGTATTTT.

V gene TRBV21-1 combines with J gene TRBJ1-1; the table's D call, TRBD1, was not checked against the DNA. TRBV21-1 constitutes a pseudogene. The CDR3 runs 14 residues. Here the CDR3 reads CASSKEKKQGEAFF. In nucleotides, the CDR3 is TGTGCCAGCAGCAAAGAAAAGAAACAGGGCGAAGCTTTCTTT.

V gene TRBV5-4 combines with J gene TRBJ2-3, with D perhaps matching TRBD2 (5 bases). The CDR3 has 15 amino acids. Trimming shortened V by 4 bases and J by 5 bases, and 17 bases separated the two germline ends. CDR1 is SGHNT and CDR2 is YYREEE in the germline V gene (reference sequence). As DNA, the CDR3 is TGTGCCAGCAGCCCGGAGGCGTCGCGAGGAGATACGCAGTATTTT. Amino acids: CASSPEASRGDTQYF. The whole variable domain, remainder taken from reference TRBV5-4 and TRBJ2-3, is ETGVTQSPTHLIKTRGQQVTLRCSSQSGHNTVSWYQQALGQGPQFIFQYYREEENGRGNFPPRFSGLQFPNYSSELNVNALELDDSALYLCASSPEASRGDTQYFGPGTRLTVL.

The rearrangement joins TRBV13 to TRBJ2-1, with D unresolved. V lost 5 bases and J 4 bases, leaving 15 bases between the germline ends. Germline V lookup: CDR1 PRHDT, CDR2 FYEKMQ (reference sequence). The CDR3 has 15 residues. CDR3 amino acids: CASSPSTSPYNEQFF. CDR3 sequence (DNA): TGTGCCAGCAGCCCAAGCACTTCGCCTTACAATGAGCAGTTCTTC.

The chain recombines TRBV9 with TRBJ1-2; a possible D gene is TRBD1 (6 bases). Germline V gene lookup returns CDR1 SGDLS and CDR2 YYNGEE. This CDR3 has 14 amino acids. The V gene lost 4 bases and the J gene lost 7 bases, with 17 bases spanning the gap. Written as DNA, the CDR3 is TGTGCCAGCAGCCCCCAGGGACAAACCCTTGGCTACACCTTC. Its translation is CASSPQGQTLGYTF. The full variable domain, rest sourced from reference TRBV9 and TRBJ1-2, is DSGVTQTPKHLITATGQRVTLRCSPRSGDLSVYWYQQSLDQGLQFLIQYYNGEERAKGNILERFSAQQFPDLHSELNLSSLELGDSALYFCASSPQGQTLGYTFGSGTRLTVV.

About this clone: The junction shows a germline mismatch at one end, possibly a read error. The genes are TRBV7-8 and TRBJ1-1; D call uncertain. This CDR3 is built from 15 residues. Germline-derived CDR1 and CDR2 are SGHVS and FQNEAQ. CDR3 sequence: CASSLQRHMNTGAFF. CDR3 nucleotide sequence: TGTGCCAGCAGCTTACAGCGTCACATGAACACTGGAGCTTTCTTT.

The chain carries TRBV5-1 and TRBJ2-5; TRBD1 matches 8 bases. Gene TRBJ2-7 matches the end of the DNA better, so the J call may be wrong. CDR1 and CDR2 from the germline V gene are SGHRS and YFSETQ. The CDR3 has 18 residues. For the CDR3, the DNA is TGCGCCAGCAGCTTAGGTGACAGGGGCATTACACGCTCCTACGAGCAGTACTTC. Amino acids: CASSLGDRGITRSYEQYF.